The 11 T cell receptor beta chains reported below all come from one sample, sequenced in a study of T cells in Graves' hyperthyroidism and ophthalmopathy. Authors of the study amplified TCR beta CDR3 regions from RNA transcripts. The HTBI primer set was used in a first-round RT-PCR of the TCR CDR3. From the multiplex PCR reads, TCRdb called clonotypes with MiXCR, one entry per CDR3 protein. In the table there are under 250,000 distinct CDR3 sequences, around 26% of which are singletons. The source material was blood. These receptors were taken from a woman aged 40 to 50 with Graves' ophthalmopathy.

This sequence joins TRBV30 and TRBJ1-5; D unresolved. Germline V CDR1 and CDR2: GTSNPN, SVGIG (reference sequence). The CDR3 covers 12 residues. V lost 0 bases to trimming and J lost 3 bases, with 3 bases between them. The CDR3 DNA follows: TGTGCCTGGAGTGTTGTCAATCAGCCCCAGCATTTT. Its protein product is CAWSVVNQPQHF.

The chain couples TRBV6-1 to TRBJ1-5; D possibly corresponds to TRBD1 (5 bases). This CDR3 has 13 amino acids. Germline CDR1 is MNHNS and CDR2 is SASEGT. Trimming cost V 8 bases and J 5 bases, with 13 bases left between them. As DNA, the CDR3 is TGTGCCAGCTCCCCAGGGACCCATCAGCCCCAGCATTTT. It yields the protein CASSPGTHQPQHF.

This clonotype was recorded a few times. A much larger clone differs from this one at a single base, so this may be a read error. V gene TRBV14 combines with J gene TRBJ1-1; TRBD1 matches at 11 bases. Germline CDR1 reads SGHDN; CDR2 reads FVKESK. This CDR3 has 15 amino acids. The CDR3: CASSTRTGGNTETFF. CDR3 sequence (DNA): TGTGCCAGCAGCACCCGGACAGGGGGCAACACTGAAACTTTCTTT. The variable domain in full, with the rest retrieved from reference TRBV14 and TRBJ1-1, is EAGVTQFPSHSVIEKGQTVTLRCDPISGHDNLYWYRRVMGKEIKFLLHFVKESKQDESGMPNNRFLAERTGGTYSTLKVQPAELEDSGVYFCASSTRTGGNTETFFGQGTRLTVV.

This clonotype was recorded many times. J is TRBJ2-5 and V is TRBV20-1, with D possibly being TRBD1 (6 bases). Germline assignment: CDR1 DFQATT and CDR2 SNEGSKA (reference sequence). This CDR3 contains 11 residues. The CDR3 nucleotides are TGCACAGGACAGATTCAAGAGACCCAGTACTTC. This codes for CTGQIQETQYF.

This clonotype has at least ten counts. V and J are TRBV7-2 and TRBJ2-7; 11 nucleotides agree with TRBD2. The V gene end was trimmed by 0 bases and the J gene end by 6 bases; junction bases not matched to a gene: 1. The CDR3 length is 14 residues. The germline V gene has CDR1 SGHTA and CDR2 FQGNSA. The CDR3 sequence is CASSLALAGAEQYF. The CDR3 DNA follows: TGTGCCAGCAGCTTAGCACTAGCGGGGGCCGAGCAGTACTTC.

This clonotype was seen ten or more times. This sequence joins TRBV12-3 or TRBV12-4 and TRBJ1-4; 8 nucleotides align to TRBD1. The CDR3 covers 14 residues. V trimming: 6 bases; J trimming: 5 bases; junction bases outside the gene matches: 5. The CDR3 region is CASSWTGQNEKLFF. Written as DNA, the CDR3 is TGTGCCAGCAGCTGGACAGGGCAAAATGAAAAACTGTTTTTT.

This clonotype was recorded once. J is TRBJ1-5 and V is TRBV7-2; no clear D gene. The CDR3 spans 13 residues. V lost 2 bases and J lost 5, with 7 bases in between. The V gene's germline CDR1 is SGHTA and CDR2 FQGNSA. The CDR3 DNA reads TGTGCCAGCAGCTTAAACGGAGATCAGCCCCAGCATTTT. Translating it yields CASSLNGDQPQHF. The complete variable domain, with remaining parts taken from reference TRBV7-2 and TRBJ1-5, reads GAGVSQSPSNKVTEKGKDVELRCDPISGHTALYWYRQSLGQGLEFLIYFQGNSAPDKSGLPSDRFSAERTGGSVSTLTIQRTQQEDSAVYLCASSLNGDQPQHFGDGTRLSIL.

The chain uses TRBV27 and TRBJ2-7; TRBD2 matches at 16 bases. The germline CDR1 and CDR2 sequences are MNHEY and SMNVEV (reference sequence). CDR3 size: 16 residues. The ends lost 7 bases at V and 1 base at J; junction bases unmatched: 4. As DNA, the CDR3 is TGTGCCAGCATAGGGACTAGCGGGAGGGGGTCCTACGAGCAGTACTTC. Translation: CASIGTSGRGSYEQYF.

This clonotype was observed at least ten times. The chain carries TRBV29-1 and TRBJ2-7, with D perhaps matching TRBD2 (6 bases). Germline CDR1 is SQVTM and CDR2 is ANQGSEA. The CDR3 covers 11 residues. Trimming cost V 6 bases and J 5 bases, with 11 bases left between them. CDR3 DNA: TGCAGCGTCCTGGGACTTAACGAGCAGTACTTC. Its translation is CSVLGLNEQYF.

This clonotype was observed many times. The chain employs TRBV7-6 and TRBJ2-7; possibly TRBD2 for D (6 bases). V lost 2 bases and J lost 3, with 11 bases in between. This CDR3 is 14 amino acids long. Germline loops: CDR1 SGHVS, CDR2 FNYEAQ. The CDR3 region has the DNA TGTGCCAGCAGCTTACTTCCGGGGGACTACGAGCAGTACTTC. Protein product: CASSLLPGDYEQYF.

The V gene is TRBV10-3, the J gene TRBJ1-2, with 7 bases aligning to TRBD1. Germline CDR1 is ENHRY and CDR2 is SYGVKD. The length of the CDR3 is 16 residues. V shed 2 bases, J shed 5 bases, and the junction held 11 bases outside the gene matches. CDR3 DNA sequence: TGTGCCATCAGTGAGCCAACTACAGGGGTCGGGTATGGCTACACCTTC. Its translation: CAISEPTTGVGYGYTF.